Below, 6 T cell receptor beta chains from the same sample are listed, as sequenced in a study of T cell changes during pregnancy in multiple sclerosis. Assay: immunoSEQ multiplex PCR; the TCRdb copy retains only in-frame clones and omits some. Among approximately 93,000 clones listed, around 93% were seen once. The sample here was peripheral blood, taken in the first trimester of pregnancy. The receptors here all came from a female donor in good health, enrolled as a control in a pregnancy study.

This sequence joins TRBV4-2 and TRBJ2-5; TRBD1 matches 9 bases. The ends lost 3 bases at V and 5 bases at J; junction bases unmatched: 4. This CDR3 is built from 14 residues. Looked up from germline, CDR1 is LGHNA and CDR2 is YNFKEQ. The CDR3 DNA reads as TGTGCCAGCAGCCAGGACAGGGGAGGTGAGACCCAGTACTTC. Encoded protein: CASSQDRGGETQYF.

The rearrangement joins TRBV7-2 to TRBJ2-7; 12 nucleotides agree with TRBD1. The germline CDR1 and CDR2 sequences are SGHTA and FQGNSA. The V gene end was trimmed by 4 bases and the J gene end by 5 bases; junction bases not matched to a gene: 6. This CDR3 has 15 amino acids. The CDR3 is CASSSRDRGPNEQYF. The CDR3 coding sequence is TGTGCCAGCAGCTCCCGGGACAGGGGGCCCAACGAGCAGTACTTC.

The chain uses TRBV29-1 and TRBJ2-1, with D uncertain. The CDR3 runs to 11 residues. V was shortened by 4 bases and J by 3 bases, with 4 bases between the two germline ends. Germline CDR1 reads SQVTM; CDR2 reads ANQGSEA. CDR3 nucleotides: TGCAGCGTTGTACTCTACAATGAGCAGTTCTTC. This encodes CSVVLYNEQFF.

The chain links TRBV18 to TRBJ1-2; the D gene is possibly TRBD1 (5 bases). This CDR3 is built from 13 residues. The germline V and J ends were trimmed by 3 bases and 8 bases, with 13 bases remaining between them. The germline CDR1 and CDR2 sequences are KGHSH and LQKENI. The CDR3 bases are TGTGCCAGCTCACCGAGTGAGACAGTAGGCTACACCTTC. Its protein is CASSPSETVGYTF.

Here the CDR3 DNA reads TGTGCCAGCTCACCACGCGATGGAAACACCATATATTTT. Translated: CASSPRDGNTIYF. This rearrangement joins TRBV18 to TRBJ1-3; the D is unclear. Germline CDR1 KGHSH, CDR2 LQKENI. Trimming pared 1 base from V and 3 bases from J, leaving 4 bases between. The CDR3 contains 13 residues.

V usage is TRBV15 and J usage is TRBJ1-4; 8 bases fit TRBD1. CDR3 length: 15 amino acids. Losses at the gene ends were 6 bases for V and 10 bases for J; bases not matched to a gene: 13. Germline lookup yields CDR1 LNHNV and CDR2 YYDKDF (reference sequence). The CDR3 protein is CATRSTGGRSGKLFF. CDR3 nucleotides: TGTGCCACCAGATCTACAGGGGGGCGGAGTGGAAAACTGTTTTTT.